The 12 T cell receptor beta chains reported below all come from one sample, sequenced in a study of beta chain features in type 1 diabetes. Expressed TCRB transcripts were sequenced because the isolated RNA had all been reverse transcribed beforehand. Clones were sequenced by immunoSEQ multiplex PCR, and TCRdb holds only the in-frame ones, with some missing. The sample includes tens of thousands of clones, 60% to 75% of them seen just once. Sequences were obtained from Tregs from blood. All receptors derive from a woman between 40 and 50 years old in good health.

CDR3 in amino acids: CASSYSISGGYEQYF. The CDR3 nucleotides are TGTGCCAGCAGTTACTCGATTAGCGGGGGCTACGAGCAGTACTTC. The chain couples TRBV6-5 to TRBJ2-7, with 9 nucleotides matching TRBD2. V was pared by 0 bases and J by 3 bases, with 3 bases of the junction left unmatched. Germline values: CDR1 MNHEY, CDR2 SVGAGI. The CDR3 extends over 15 amino acids.

V usage is TRBV19 and J usage is TRBJ2-3, with a weak D call TRBD2 (6 bases). Looked up from germline, CDR1 is LNHDA and CDR2 is SQIVND (reference sequence). Trimming pared 3 bases from V and 1 base from J, leaving 8 bases between. The CDR3 consists of 14 residues. DNA for the CDR3: TGTGCCAGTAGTATCGGGGGTCGCACAGATACGCAGTATTTT. Translated, it gives CASSIGGRTDTQYF.

The V gene is TRBV5-1, the J gene TRBJ1-6; D is ambiguous. The CDR3 runs 13 residues. V lost 4 bases, J lost 6 bases, and 8 bases lay in between. The germline gives CDR1 SGHRS, CDR2 YFSETQ. This chain's CDR3 is CASSPRFNSPLHF. CDR3 in DNA: TGCGCCAGCAGCCCCCGTTTTAATTCACCCCTCCACTTT.

This chain connects TRBV19 to TRBJ2-7; TRBD1 might be the D (6 bases). From germline, CDR1 is LNHDA and CDR2 SQIVND (reference sequence). This CDR3 is built from 16 residues. V gave up 3 bases and J gave up 7 bases, with 22 bases separating them. CDR3: CASSMALAGAPLEQYF. The CDR3 DNA sequence: TGTGCCAGTAGTATGGCGCTGGCAGGGGCCCCCCTGGAGCAGTACTTC.

This clone was observed a few times. V gene TRBV5-1 combines with J gene TRBJ2-1; a weak D match, TRBD2 (5 bases). V lost 0 bases and J lost 7, with 11 bases in between. This CDR3 is built from 14 residues. Germline CDR1 SGHRS, CDR2 YFSETQ. The DNA of the CDR3 is TGCGCCAGCAGCTTGGTTCTAGCAGTAAATGAGCAGTTCTTC. Protein sequence: CASSLVLAVNEQFF.

J is TRBJ2-7 and V is TRBV4-2, with 8 nucleotides matching TRBD1. The germline V gene has CDR1 LGHNA and CDR2 YNFKEQ. The CDR3 spans 16 residues. With 0 bases clipped from V and 1 base from J, the junction kept 5 bases outside the gene matches. The CDR3 DNA follows: TGTGCCAGCAGCCAAGATCACGGGACAGGTTCCTACGAGCAGTACTTC. This codes for CASSQDHGTGSYEQYF.

This clone occurred a few times. The V gene is TRBV5-1, the J gene TRBJ2-7; 7 positions agree with TRBD2. The V gene's germline CDR1 is SGHRS and CDR2 YFSETQ. The CDR3 extends over 15 amino acids. Unmatched junction bases numbered 14, after V lost 5 bases and J lost 6 bases. The CDR3 bases are TGCGCCAGCAGACCGGACAAGGGGCGGGGGAGCGAGCAGTACTTC. Translated, it gives CASRPDKGRGSEQYF.

This clone came up once. This chain connects TRBV6-5 to TRBJ2-7; D possibly corresponds to TRBD2 (5 bases). The CDR3 has 12 amino acids. CDR1 and CDR2 from the germline V gene are MNHEY and SVGAGI. V was shortened by 2 bases and J by 7 bases, with 9 bases between the two germline ends. The CDR3 region is CASSYPSGEQYF. The DNA for the CDR3 is TGTGCCAGCAGTTACCCGTCGGGAGAGCAGTACTTC.

The chain employs TRBV2 and TRBJ2-7; 12 bases map to TRBD2. Trimming at V came to 9 bases and at J to 2 bases, leaving 8 bases not matched to a gene. This CDR3 is 15 amino acids long. Looked up from germline, CDR1 is SNHLY and CDR2 is FYNNEI. CDR3: CASRLAGVSTYEQYF. Written as DNA, the CDR3 is TGTGCCAGTAGACTAGCGGGGGTTTCTACCTACGAGCAGTACTTC.

V is TRBV19 and J is TRBJ1-1, with 7 bases lining up with TRBD1. The germline V gene encodes CDR1 LNHDA and CDR2 SQIVND (reference sequence). V shed 5 bases, J shed 4 bases, and the junction held 13 bases outside the gene matches. The CDR3 is 16 residues long. In DNA, the CDR3 is TGTGCCAGTAGTCCGCGATCGACAGGGTATGGCACTGAAGCTTTCTTT. The encoded protein is CASSPRSTGYGTEAFF.

The V and J genes are TRBV20-1 and TRBJ1-3; D is undetermined. V lost 5 bases and J 0 bases, leaving 2 bases between the germline ends. The CDR3 extends over 11 amino acids. Germline CDR1 is DFQATT and CDR2 is SNEGSKA (reference sequence). The CDR3 DNA sequence: TGCAGTGCTCACTCTGGAAACACCATATATTTT. This codes for CSAHSGNTIYF.

The rearrangement links TRBV10-2 to TRBJ1-5, with D maybe TRBD1 (6 bases). Germline CDR1 reads WSHSY; CDR2 reads SAAADI. V lost 7 bases and J lost 0, with 10 bases in between. This CDR3 spans 14 amino acids. The CDR3 coding sequence is TGCGCCAGCACTGGGACATTTAGCAATCAGCCCCAGCATTTT. It translates to CASTGTFSNQPQHF.